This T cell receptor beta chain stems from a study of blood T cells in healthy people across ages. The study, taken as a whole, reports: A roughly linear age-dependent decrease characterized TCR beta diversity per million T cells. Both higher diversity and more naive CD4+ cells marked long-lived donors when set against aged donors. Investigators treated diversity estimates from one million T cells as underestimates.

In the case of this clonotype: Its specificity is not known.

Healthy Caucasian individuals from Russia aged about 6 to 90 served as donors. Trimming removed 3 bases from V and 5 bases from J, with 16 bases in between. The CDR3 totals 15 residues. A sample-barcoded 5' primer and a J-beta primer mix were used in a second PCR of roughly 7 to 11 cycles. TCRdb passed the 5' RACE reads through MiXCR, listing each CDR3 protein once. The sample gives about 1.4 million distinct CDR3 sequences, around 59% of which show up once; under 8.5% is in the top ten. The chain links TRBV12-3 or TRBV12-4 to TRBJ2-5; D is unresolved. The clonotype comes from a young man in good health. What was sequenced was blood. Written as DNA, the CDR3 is TGTGCCAGCAGTTTCCGGGCTGGTGGGATCGAGACCCAGTACTTC. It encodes CASSFRAGGIETQYF.